These T cell receptor beta chains were read from a single sample in a study of CD8+CD57+ T cells in acquired aplastic anemia. Each CDR3 protein gets one entry after TCRdb re-called the reads with MiXCR. The table records roughly 170,000 distinct CDR3 sequences, 45% to 60% of them present only once. The material sequenced was sorted CD4+, CD8+, or CD8+CD57+ T cells (not recorded which) from PBMCs. The receptor source for this set is a human donor with aplastic anemia. CDR3s include the opening cysteine and the closing phenylalanine or tryptophan. A D gene is named only where the DNA matches it firmly. Only some rows state a clone size, as once, few, many or a class for expanded clones.

-	TRBV2	-	TRBJ2-7	CASSDSAYEQYF	TGTGCCAGCAGTGACTCTGCCTACGAGCAGTACTTC
TRBD1	TRBV5-4	many	TRBJ1-6	CASSLERTGTGGPPLHF	TGTGCCAGCAGCTTGGAGAGAACCGGGACAGGCGGGCCACCCCTCCACTTT
-	TRBV20-1	-	TRBJ2-1	CSARRDRPVYTAGGYEQFF	TGCAGTGCTAGACGGGATAGACCCGTTTACACGGCCGGAGGTTATGAGCAGTTCTTC
-	TRBV11-2	-	TRBJ2-1	CASTETGVYNEQFF	TGTGCCAGCACCGAGACTGGAGTTTACAATGAGCAGTTCTTC
-	TRBV7-2	-	TRBJ2-7	CASVHTYEQYF	TGTGCCAGCGTACATACCTACGAGCAGTACTTC
-	TRBV5-5	many	TRBJ1-6	CASSLGRRVKDSPLHF	TGTGCCAGCAGCTTGGGCCGCCGGGTAAAGGATTCACCCCTCCACTTT
-	TRBV2	many	TRBJ1-1	CASSGGHGGNTEAFF	TGTGCCAGCAGTGGGGGACACGGAGGGAACACTGAAGCTTTCTTT
-	TRBV7-9	-	TRBJ1-5	CASSLKTDQPQHF	TGTGCCAGCAGCTTAAAGACGGATCAGCCCCAGCATTTT
-	TRBV25-1	-	TRBJ2-1	CASKSFAVVQFF	TGTGCCAGCAAAAGTTTCGCGGTGGTGCAGTTCTTC
-	TRBV6-1	many	TRBJ1-1	CASRTTVSGGAEAFF	TGTGCCAGCAGAACGACCGTAAGCGGGGGCGCTGAAGCTTTCTTT
-	TRBV12-3/TRBV12-4	many	TRBJ1-6	CASSLVGGGSPLHF	TGTGCCAGCAGTTTAGTGGGGGGGGGTTCACCCCTCCACTTT
TRBD2	TRBV4-1	-	TRBJ2-5	CASSRLAGVETQYF	TGCGCCAGCAGCCGACTAGCGGGGGTGGAGACCCAGTACTTC
TRBD2	TRBV4-1	many	TRBJ2-7	CASSQGGGIPYEQYF	TGCGCCAGCAGCCAAGGCGGGGGGATACCGTACGAGCAGTACTTC
TRBD2	TRBV20-1	many	TRBJ2-5	CSARDWLAVSQETQYF	TGCAGTGCTAGAGATTGGCTAGCGGTGTCCCAAGAGACCCAGTACTTC
-	TRBV5-2	-	TRBJ1-6	CASNFLEGNYNSPLHF	TGTGCCAGCAACTTCCTCGAGGGAAACTATAATTCACCCCTCCACTTT
TRBD2	TRBV6-1	few	TRBJ2-7	CASSATGTSAYSEQYF	TGTGCCAGCAGTGCCACCGGGACTAGCGCGTACTCCGAGCAGTACTTC
TRBD2	TRBV10-3	-	TRBJ2-1	CAISGRAGVNNEQFF	TGTGCCATCAGTGGGCGGGCGGGAGTGAACAATGAGCAGTTCTTC
-	TRBV12-3/TRBV12-4	many	TRBJ1-2	CASSLRQSLYGYTF	TGTGCCAGCAGTTTGAGACAGTCTCTCTATGGCTACACCTTC
TRBD2	TRBV15	many	TRBJ2-5	CATSWIAGETQYF	TGTGCCACCAGCTGGATAGCGGGAGAGACCCAGTACTTC
TRBD1	TRBV4-1	-	TRBJ1-6	CASSQGGQGGPPLHF	TGCGCCAGCAGTCAAGGGGGACAGGGTGGACCACCCCTCCACTTT
TRBD1	TRBV10-1	-	TRBJ2-1	CASSAGGSLYNEQFF	TGCGCCAGCAGTGCAGGGGGCTCCCTTTACAATGAGCAGTTCTTC
TRBD1	TRBV10-1	-	TRBJ2-5	CASSYGTGKRYQETQYF	TGCGCCAGCAGTTACGGGACAGGCAAACGGTACCAAGAGACCCAGTACTTC
-	TRBV7-9	-	TRBJ2-7	CASSLRPWYEQYF	TGTGCCAGCAGCCTTCGCCCATGGTACGAGCAGTACTTC
-	TRBV20-1	-	TRBJ2-5	CSARGQGRTETQYF	TGCAGTGCTAGGGGGCAGGGTCGGACGGAGACCCAGTACTTC